These 31 T cell receptor beta chains came from one sample sequenced in a study of blood T cells in healthy people across ages. PCR was performed a second time for about 6 to 11 cycles using a sample-barcoded 5' primer and a J-beta primer mix. Each CDR3 protein is one row after TCRdb ran MiXCR on the 5' RACE reads. The sample carries about 930,000 distinct CDR3 sequences, approximately 32% recorded once. This same sample was also taken into another study, of T cells of mothers and their children.

Material for sequencing was blood. All receptors come from a woman aged 35 to 49 in good health.

This clonotype was recorded a few times. CDR3 amino acids: CASLQGSSYGYTF. The CDR3 DNA follows: TGTGCCAGCTTACAGGGCAGTAGCTATGGCTACACCTTC. J is TRBJ1-2 and V is TRBV7-9; possibly TRBD1 for D (6 bases). The CDR3 spans 13 residues. Germline CDR1 is SEHNR and CDR2 is FQNEAQ (reference sequence). Deletions cut 8 bases from V and 4 bases from J, with 14 bases between.

As concerns this clonotype: The germline gene is not matched at one end of the junction; a read error may be the cause. The gene calls are TRBV7-7 and TRBJ2-2; D is unresolved. The CDR3 has 14 residues. Germline V CDR1 and CDR2: SSHAT, FNYEAQ (reference sequence). CDR3 coding DNA: TGTGCTAGCAGCCGACTGATTGGCACCGGGGAGCTGTTTTTT. Translating gives CASSRLIGTGELFF.

This clonotype is a singleton in its sample. V usage is TRBV5-1 and J usage is TRBJ2-1, with a weak D call TRBD1 (6 bases). The J call is doubtful: the DNA matches TRBJ2-7 better. From germline, CDR1 is SGHRS and CDR2 YFSETQ. CDR3 size: 14 residues. CDR3 sequence (DNA): TGCGCCAGCAGCTCTTCCAGGACAGCCTACGAGCAGTACTTC. Protein: CASSSSRTAYEQYF.

The chain is built from TRBV7-2 and TRBJ1-1; D perhaps matches TRBD1 (5 bases). The CDR3 loop spans 15 amino acids. V lost 0 bases and J 4 bases, leaving 12 bases between the germline ends. Germline-derived CDR1 and CDR2 are SGHTA and FQGNSA. DNA of the CDR3: TGTGCCAGCAGCTTAGCTGATGGGGGGGTCACTGAAGCTTTCTTT. Amino acid sequence: CASSLADGGVTEAFF. Using reference TRBV7-2 and TRBJ1-1 for the parts outside the CDR3, the full variable domain is GAGVSQSPSNKVTEKGKDVELRCDPISGHTALYWYRQSLGQGLEFLIYFQGNSAPDKSGLPSDRFSAERTGGSVSTLTIQRTQQEDSAVYLCASSLADGGVTEAFFGQGTRLTVV.

This clonotype was counted a few times. The J gene is TRBJ2-7, the V gene TRBV7-9; 9 positions agree with TRBD1. This CDR3 has 17 amino acids. Germline CDR1 is SEHNR and CDR2 is FQNEAQ (reference sequence). Losses at the gene ends were 1 base for V and 1 base for J; bases not matched to a gene: 8. This CDR3 is CASSLGGGTGYSYEQYF. The CDR3 DNA reads as TGTGCCAGCAGCTTAGGAGGGGGGACAGGGTATTCCTACGAGCAGTACTTC.

This clonotype has a count of ten or more. The chain employs TRBV7-2 and TRBJ2-7; TRBD1 agrees at 9 bases. CDR3 length equals 12 residues. Germline V gene sequence: CDR1 SGHTA, CDR2 FQGNSA. V shed 10 bases and J 4 bases; nucleotides not matched to a gene: 5. CDR3 DNA: TGTGCCATTGCGGGACAGGGTTACGAGCAGTACTTC. Translated, it gives CAIAGQGYEQYF.

This chain connects TRBV6-5 to TRBJ1-1, with TRBD1 matching 8 bases. The CDR3 extends over 16 amino acids. Trimming took 5 bases from V and 5 from J; bases not matched to a gene: 13. Per the germline V gene, CDR1 is MNHEY and CDR2 is SVGAGI. For the CDR3, the DNA is TGTGCCAGCAGTCTCAGCCCGACAGGGGCGAGGACTGAAGCTTTCTTT. Its translation: CASSLSPTGARTEAFF.

This chain uses TRBV7-9 with TRBJ2-5, with D perhaps TRBD1 (5 bases). Trimming cost V 5 bases and J 4 bases, with 17 bases left between them. Germline-derived CDR1 and CDR2 are SEHNR and FQNEAQ (reference sequence). The CDR3 spans 15 residues. The CDR3: CASSPGWQGTETQYF. The CDR3 DNA reads as TGTGCCAGCAGCCCCGGTTGGCAGGGAACAGAGACCCAGTACTTC.

Only a few counts were recorded for this clonotype. The V call is TRBV2, the J call TRBJ2-7; D perhaps matches TRBD1 (6 bases). Trimming took off 8 bases at V and 0 bases at J, with 11 bases between the two ends. Germline V gene sequence: CDR1 SNHLY, CDR2 FYNNEI. This CDR3 spans 13 amino acids. The CDR3 loop reads CASRDTYSYEQYF. CDR3 nucleotide sequence: TGTGCCAGCCGGGACACATACTCCTACGAGCAGTACTTC.

This clonotype was picked up many times. J is TRBJ2-3 and V is TRBV2, with a possible D match to TRBD2 (6 bases). Trimming removed 9 bases at V and 2 bases at J, with 18 bases between. The CDR3 has 15 residues. Per germline, CDR1 SNHLY and CDR2 FYNNEI. CDR3 sequence reads: CARWDSQDATDTQYF. Here the CDR3 DNA reads TGTGCCAGATGGGACTCTCAGGATGCCACAGATACGCAGTATTTT.

This clonotype was detected ten times or more. This chain's CDR3 is CSARGGAGIAKNIQYF. CDR3 DNA sequence: TGCAGTGCTAGAGGGGGGGCGGGGATAGCCAAAAACATTCAGTACTTC. The chain links TRBV20-1 to TRBJ2-4; D is tentatively TRBD1 or TRBD2 (6 bases each). Trimming removed 1 base from V and 0 bases from J, with 13 bases in between. The CDR3 contains 16 residues. CDR1 DFQATT and CDR2 SNEGSKA come from the germline V gene (reference sequence).

There are many counts of this clonotype. The chain employs TRBV20-1 and TRBJ2-5; no clear D. This CDR3 region has 12 residues. Germline CDR1 is DFQATT and CDR2 is SNEGSKA (reference sequence). V was clipped by 1 base and J by 4 bases, with 7 bases between them. As DNA, the CDR3 is TGCAGTGCTAGAGGTCCGCGAGAGACCCAGTACTTC. Translation: CSARGPRETQYF.

This clonotype came up many times. The chain couples TRBV29-1 to TRBJ2-7; D possibly corresponds to TRBD2 (6 bases). The CDR3 has 13 amino acids. Trimming took off 3 bases at V and 2 bases at J, with 11 bases between the two ends. Germline assignment: CDR1 SQVTM and CDR2 ANQGSEA. CDR3 sequence (DNA): TGCAGCGTTGATGCGGGGATTCCCTACGAGCAGTACTTC. This translates into CSVDAGIPYEQYF.

There are a few counts of this clonotype. The CDR3 bases are TGTGCCAGCAGTTCTAATCTTAATGAAAAACTGTTTTTT. Amino acid sequence: CASSSNLNEKLFF. The chain employs TRBV28 and TRBJ1-4; unclear D gene. The CDR3 contains 13 residues. V lost 4 bases and J lost 4, with 7 bases in between. Germline V gene sequence: CDR1 MDHEN, CDR2 SYDVKM.

Many counts were recorded for this clonotype. The V gene is TRBV6-1, the J gene TRBJ2-5; TRBD1 aligns across 7 bases. V lost 5 bases and J lost 5; bases outside the gene matches: 5. This CDR3 has 13 amino acids. The V gene's germline CDR1 is MNHNS and CDR2 SASEGT. CDR3 loop: CASSRQGRETQYF. CDR3 in DNA: TGTGCCAGCAGTCGACAGGGACGGGAGACCCAGTACTTC.

The rearrangement links TRBV7-9 to TRBJ1-1; the D is unclear. Trimming took off 1 base at V and 6 bases at J, with 3 bases between the two ends. The CDR3 has 11 residues. Germline CDR1 reads SEHNR; CDR2 reads FQNEAQ (reference sequence). In nucleotides, the CDR3 is TGTGCCAGCAGCTTAGTATCTGAAGCTTTCTTT. Translated, it gives CASSLVSEAFF. The variable domain in full, with the rest retrieved from reference TRBV7-9 and TRBJ1-1, is DTGVSQNPRHKITKRGQNVTFRCDPISEHNRLYWYRQTLGQGPEFLTYFQNEAQLEKSRLLSDRFSAERPKGSFSTLEIQRTEQGDSAMYLCASSLVSEAFFGQGTRLTVV.

This clonotype was seen a handful of times. The chain uses TRBV7-2 and TRBJ2-7; D gene ambiguous. The CDR3 extends over 13 amino acids. Germline values: CDR1 SGHTA, CDR2 FQGNSA. Trimming left V 6 bases short and J 3 bases short, with 12 bases between. CDR3 protein: CASSRTSIYEQYF. The CDR3 DNA follows: TGTGCCAGCAGTCGGACCTCCATCTACGAGCAGTACTTC.

This clonotype was counted between two and nine times. The chain couples TRBV20-1 to TRBJ1-2; D unresolved. CDR1 DFQATT and CDR2 SNEGSKA come from the germline V gene (reference sequence). The CDR3 is 13 residues long. Trimming took off 4 bases at V and 0 bases at J, with 9 bases between the two ends. CDR3: CSATVDSNYGYTF. CDR3 nucleotides: TGCAGTGCTACAGTGGATTCTAACTATGGCTACACCTTC.

Written as DNA, the CDR3 is TGTGCCAGCAGCTTAACTGCTCAAGGTGAGCAGTTCTTC. Residues: CASSLTAQGEQFF. The chain is built from TRBV7-3 and TRBJ2-1; D is ambiguous. V gave up 0 bases and J gave up 9 bases, with 9 bases separating them. CDR1 SGHTA and CDR2 FQGTGA come from the germline V gene. This CDR3 is built from 13 residues.

Note on this clonotype: The junction and the germline gene differ at one end; a read error may be behind it. J is TRBJ2-4 and V is TRBV28, with a possible D match to TRBD2 (7 bases). The germline V gene has CDR1 MDHEN and CDR2 SYDVKM. This CDR3 has 15 residues. CDR3 bases: TGTGCCAGCAATGGAGGGGGGGTAGCCAAAAACACTCAGTACTTC. It is translated as CASNGGGVAKNTQYF.

In this sample, this clonotype turned up many times. The gene calls are TRBV28 and TRBJ2-4; D gene unclear. The germline V and J ends were trimmed by 5 bases and 0 bases, with 8 bases remaining between them. Germline lookup yields CDR1 MDHEN and CDR2 SYDVKM. There are 14 residues in the CDR3. CDR3 region: CASSPELAKNIQYF. The CDR3 region has the DNA TGTGCCAGCAGTCCAGAGCTAGCCAAAAACATTCAGTACTTC.

This clonotype was found once. This chain uses TRBV3-1 with TRBJ2-7, with 8 bases matching TRBD1. In germline, CDR1 is LGHDT, CDR2 YNNKEL (reference sequence). J was trimmed by 6 bases and V by 4 bases; bases with no gene match: 2. The CDR3 length is 12 residues. The CDR3 DNA reads as TGTGCCAGCAGCCCAGGGGGCGTCGAGCAGTACTTC. It codes for CASSPGGVEQYF.

This clonotype was recorded a few times. The rearrangement links TRBV6-5 to TRBJ1-1; 8 positions match TRBD1. CDR3 length equals 15 residues. Unmatched junction bases numbered 5, after V lost 4 bases and J lost 1 base. Looked up from germline, CDR1 is MNHEY and CDR2 is SVGAGI. The CDR3 spells CASSSDRAPNTEAFF. The CDR3 DNA reads as TGTGCCAGCAGTTCGGACAGGGCGCCGAACACTGAAGCTTTCTTT.

V gene TRBV12-3 or TRBV12-4 combines with J gene TRBJ1-2, with D maybe TRBD1 (5 bases). This CDR3 is built from 14 residues. V dropped 4 bases and J dropped 2 bases, with 11 bases sitting between them. CDR3 bases: TGTGCCAGCAGTTCACAGGAGTCGAACTATGGCTACACCTTC. Encoded protein: CASSSQESNYGYTF.

This clonotype was found many times. The rearrangement joins TRBV4-1 to TRBJ2-7; D may correspond to TRBD1 or TRBD2 (5 bases each). Germline values: CDR1 MGHRA, CDR2 YSYEKL. The CDR3 runs to 17 residues. V was shortened by 5 bases and J by 0 bases, with 20 bases between the two germline ends. CDR3 sequence reads: CASSGPAGTANSYEQYF. CDR3 DNA: TGCGCCAGCAGCGGACCAGCCGGGACCGCCAACTCCTACGAGCAGTACTTC.

The sample holds a few counts of this clonotype. This rearrangement joins TRBV29-1 to TRBJ2-1; D may correspond to TRBD1 or TRBD2 (7 bases each). The V gene lost 2 bases and the J gene lost 10 bases, with 24 bases spanning the gap. The length of the CDR3 is 16 residues. Germline V gene data show CDR1 as SQVTM and CDR2 as ANQGSEA. The DNA of the CDR3 is TGCAGCGTTGAATTCCCAGGGGGACTAACAGCCTACGAGCAGTTCTTC. It codes for CSVEFPGGLTAYEQFF.

The sample holds a few counts of this clonotype. The CDR3, as DNA: TGTGCCAGCAGCTTGAGGGGAGGATATGGAGAGACCCAGTACTTC. Translating it yields CASSLRGGYGETQYF. This sequence joins TRBV5-6 and TRBJ2-5, with a possible D match to TRBD2 (6 bases). V was clipped by 1 base and J by 4 bases, with 14 bases between them. Germline CDR1 is SGHDT and CDR2 is YYEEEE. The CDR3 consists of 15 residues.

This clonotype has just a few counts. The J gene is TRBJ2-5, the V gene TRBV20-1; tentative D call: TRBD1 (5 bases). The CDR3 contains 15 residues. CDR1 and CDR2 from the germline V gene are DFQATT and SNEGSKA (reference sequence). The V end lost 6 bases, the J end lost 5 bases, and 22 bases lay between the germline ends. CDR3: CSAPTRPGPAETQYF. DNA of the CDR3: TGCAGTGCCCCCACTCGACCAGGGCCGGCGGAGACCCAGTACTTC.

The chain couples TRBV7-2 to TRBJ2-1; D is unclear. Germline V gene data show CDR1 as SGHTA and CDR2 as FQGNSA. Trimming removed 4 bases at V and 9 bases at J, with 10 bases between. This CDR3 has 12 amino acids. DNA for the CDR3: TGTGCCAGCAGCTCTCCGTTCGGTGAGCAGTTCTTC. It codes for CASSSPFGEQFF. The entire variable domain, with the rest obtained from reference TRBV7-2 and TRBJ2-1, is as follows: GAGVSQSPSNKVTEKGKDVELRCDPISGHTALYWYRQSLGQGLEFLIYFQGNSAPDKSGLPSDRFSAERTGGSVSTLTIQRTQQEDSAVYLCASSSPFGEQFFGPGTRLTVL.

This chain connects TRBV19 to TRBJ2-1; 13 bases are a match to TRBD2. The CDR3 has 14 residues. Trimming at V came to 7 bases and at J to 10 bases, leaving 7 bases not matched to a gene. Germline V gives CDR1 LNHDA, CDR2 SQIVND (reference sequence). The CDR3 spells CASMGLAGNGEQFF. In nucleotides, the CDR3 is TGTGCCAGTATGGGACTAGCGGGGAATGGGGAGCAGTTCTTC.

In this sample, this clonotype turned up a few times. This CDR3 is CASSLLSGNPVYNEQFF. The CDR3 DNA follows: TGTGCCAGCAGCTTACTATCCGGCAACCCCGTTTACAATGAGCAGTTCTTC. This rearrangement joins TRBV7-3 to TRBJ2-1; D not resolved. Germline V gene sequence: CDR1 SGHTA, CDR2 FQGTGA. The V gene lost 2 bases and the J gene lost 4 bases, with 18 bases spanning the gap. CDR3 size: 17 residues.